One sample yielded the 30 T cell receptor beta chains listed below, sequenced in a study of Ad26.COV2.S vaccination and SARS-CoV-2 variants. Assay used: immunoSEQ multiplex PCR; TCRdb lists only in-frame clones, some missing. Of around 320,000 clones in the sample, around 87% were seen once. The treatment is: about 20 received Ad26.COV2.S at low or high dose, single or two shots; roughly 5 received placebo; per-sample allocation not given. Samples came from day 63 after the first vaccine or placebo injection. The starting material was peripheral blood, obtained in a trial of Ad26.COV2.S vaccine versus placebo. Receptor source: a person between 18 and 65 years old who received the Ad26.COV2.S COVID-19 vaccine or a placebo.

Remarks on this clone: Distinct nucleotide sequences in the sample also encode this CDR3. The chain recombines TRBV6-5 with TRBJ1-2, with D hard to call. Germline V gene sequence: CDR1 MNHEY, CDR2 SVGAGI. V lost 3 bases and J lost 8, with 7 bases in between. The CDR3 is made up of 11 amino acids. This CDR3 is CASSYAGGYTF. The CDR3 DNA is TGTGCCAGCAGTTATGCCGGAGGCTACACCTTC.

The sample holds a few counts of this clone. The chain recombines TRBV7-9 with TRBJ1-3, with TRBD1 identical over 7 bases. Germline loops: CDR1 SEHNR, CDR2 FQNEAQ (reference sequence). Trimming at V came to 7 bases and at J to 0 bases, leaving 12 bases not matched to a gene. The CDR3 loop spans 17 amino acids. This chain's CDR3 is CASTPGGGGRSGNTIYF. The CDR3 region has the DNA TGTGCCAGCACCCCAGGAGGGGGCGGCCGCTCTGGAAACACCATATATTTT.

CDR3 protein: CASSQGTGDLNTEAFF. The CDR3 bases are TGTGCCAGCAGCCAAGGGACAGGGGATTTGAACACTGAAGCTTTCTTT. The V gene is TRBV3-1 (or the pseudogene TRBV3-2), the J gene TRBJ1-1, with TRBD1 identical over 9 bases. Looked up from germline, CDR1 is LGHDT and CDR2 is YNNKEL (reference sequence). The J segment lost 0 bases and the V segment lost 1 base, leaving 3 bases of the junction unmatched. The length of the CDR3 is 16 residues.

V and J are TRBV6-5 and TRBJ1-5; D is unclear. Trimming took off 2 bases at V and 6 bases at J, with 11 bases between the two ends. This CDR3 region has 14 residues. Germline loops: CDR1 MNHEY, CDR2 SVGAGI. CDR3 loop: CASSYGRPGQPQHF. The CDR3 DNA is TGTGCCAGCAGTTACGGCAGGCCAGGTCAGCCCCAGCATTTT.

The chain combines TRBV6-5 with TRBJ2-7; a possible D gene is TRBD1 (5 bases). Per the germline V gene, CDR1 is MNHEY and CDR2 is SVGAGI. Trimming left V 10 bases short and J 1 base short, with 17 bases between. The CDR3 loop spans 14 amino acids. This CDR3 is CATAITTDSYEQYF. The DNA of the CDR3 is TGTGCCACCGCAATTACGACAGATTCCTACGAGCAGTACTTC.

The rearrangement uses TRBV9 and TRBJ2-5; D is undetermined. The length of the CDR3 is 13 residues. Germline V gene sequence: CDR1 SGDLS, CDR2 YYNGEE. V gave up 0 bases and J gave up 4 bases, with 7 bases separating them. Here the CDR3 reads CASSVGGSETQYF. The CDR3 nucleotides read TGTGCCAGCAGCGTAGGGGGATCAGAGACCCAGTACTTC.

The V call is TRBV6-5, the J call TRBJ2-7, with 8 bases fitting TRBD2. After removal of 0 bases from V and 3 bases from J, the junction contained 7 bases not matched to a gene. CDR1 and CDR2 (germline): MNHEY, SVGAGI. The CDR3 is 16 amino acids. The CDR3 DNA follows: TGTGCCAGCAGTTACTCGGGCGGGGGGATCGACTACGAGCAGTACTTC. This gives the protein CASSYSGGGIDYEQYF.

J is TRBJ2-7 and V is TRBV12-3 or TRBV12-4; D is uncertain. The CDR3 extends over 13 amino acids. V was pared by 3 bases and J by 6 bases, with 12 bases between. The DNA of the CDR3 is TGTGCCAGCAGTTTGAGATCCAGATCCGAGCAGTACTTC. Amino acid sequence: CASSLRSRSEQYF.

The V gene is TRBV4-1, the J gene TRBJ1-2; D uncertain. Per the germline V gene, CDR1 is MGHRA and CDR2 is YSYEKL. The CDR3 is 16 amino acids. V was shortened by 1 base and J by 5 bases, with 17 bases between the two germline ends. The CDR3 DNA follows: TGCGCCAGCAGCCAAGTGGGTCGCCAGAATGGATATGGCTACACCTTC. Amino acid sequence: CASSQVGRQNGYGYTF.

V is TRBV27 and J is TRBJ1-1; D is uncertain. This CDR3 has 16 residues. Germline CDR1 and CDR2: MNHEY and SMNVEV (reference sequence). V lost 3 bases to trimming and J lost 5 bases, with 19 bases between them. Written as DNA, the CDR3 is TGTGCCAGCAGTTTTTATACGAGCAGTCATTCGACTGAAGCTTTCTTT. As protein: CASSFYTSSHSTEAFF.

The CDR3 coding sequence is TGTGCCAGCAGTTACAAGAACACTGAAGCTTTCTTT. It translates to CASSYKNTEAFF. V gene TRBV6-2 or TRBV6-3 combines with J gene TRBJ1-1; no reliable D call. V lost 2 bases and J lost 1, with 2 bases in between. From germline, CDR1 is MNHEY and CDR2 SVGEGT. There are 12 residues in the CDR3.

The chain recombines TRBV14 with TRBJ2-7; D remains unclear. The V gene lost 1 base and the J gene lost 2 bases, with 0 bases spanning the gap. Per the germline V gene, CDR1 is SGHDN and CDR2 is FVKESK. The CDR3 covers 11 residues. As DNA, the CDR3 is TGTGCCAGCAGCCAAGCCTACGAGCAGTACTTC. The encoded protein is CASSQAYEQYF.

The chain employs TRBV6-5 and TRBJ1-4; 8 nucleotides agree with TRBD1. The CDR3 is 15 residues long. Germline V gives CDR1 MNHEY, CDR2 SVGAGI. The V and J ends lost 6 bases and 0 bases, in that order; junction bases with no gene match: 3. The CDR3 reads CASRGTGSTNEKLFF. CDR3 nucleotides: TGTGCCAGCAGGGGGACAGGTTCAACTAATGAAAAACTGTTTTTT.

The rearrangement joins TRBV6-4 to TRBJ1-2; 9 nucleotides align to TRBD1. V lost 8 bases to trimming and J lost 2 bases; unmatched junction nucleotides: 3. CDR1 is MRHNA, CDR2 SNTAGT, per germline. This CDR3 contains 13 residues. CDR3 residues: CASRQGENYGYTF. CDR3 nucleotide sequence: TGTGCCAGCCGACAGGGGGAAAACTATGGCTACACCTTC.

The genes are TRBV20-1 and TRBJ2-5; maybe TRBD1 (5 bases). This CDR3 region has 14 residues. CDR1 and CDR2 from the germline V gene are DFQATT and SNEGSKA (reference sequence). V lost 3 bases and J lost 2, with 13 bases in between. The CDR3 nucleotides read TGCAGTGCTAGTCCCAGGGTGGGGCAAGAGACCCAGTACTTC. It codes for CSASPRVGQETQYF.

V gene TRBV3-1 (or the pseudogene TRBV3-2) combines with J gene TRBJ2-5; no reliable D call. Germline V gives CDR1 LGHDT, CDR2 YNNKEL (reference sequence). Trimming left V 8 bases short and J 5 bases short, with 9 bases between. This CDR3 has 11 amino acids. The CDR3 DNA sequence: TGTGCCAGCGCCGGGTACGAGACCCAGTACTTC. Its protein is CASAGYETQYF.

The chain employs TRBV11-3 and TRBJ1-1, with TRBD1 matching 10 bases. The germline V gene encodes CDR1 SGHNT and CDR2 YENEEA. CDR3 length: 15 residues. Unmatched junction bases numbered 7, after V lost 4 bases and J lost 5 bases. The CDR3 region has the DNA TGTGCCAGCAGCTCCGGGACAGGGGAATGGACTGAAGCTTTCTTT. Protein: CASSSGTGEWTEAFF.

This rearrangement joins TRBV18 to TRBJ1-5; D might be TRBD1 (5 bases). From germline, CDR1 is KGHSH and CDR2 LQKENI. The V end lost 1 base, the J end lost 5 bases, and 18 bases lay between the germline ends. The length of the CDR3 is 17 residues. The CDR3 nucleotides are TGTGCCAGCTCACCACAGTTGATGACGAGGGACGATCAGCCCCAGCATTTT. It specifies CASSPQLMTRDDQPQHF. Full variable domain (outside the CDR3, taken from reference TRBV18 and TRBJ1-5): NAGVMQNPRHLVRRRGQEARLRCSPMKGHSHVYWYRQLPEEGLKFMVYLQKENIIDESGMPKERFSAEFPKEGPSILRIQQVVRGDSAAYFCASSPQLMTRDDQPQHFGDGTRLSIL.

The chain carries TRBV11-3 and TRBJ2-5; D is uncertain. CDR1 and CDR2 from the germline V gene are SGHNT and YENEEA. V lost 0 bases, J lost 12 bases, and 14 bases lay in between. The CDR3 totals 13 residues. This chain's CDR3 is CASSLDQAGEKYF. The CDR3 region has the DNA TGTGCCAGCAGCTTAGATCAGGCAGGAGAAAAGTACTTC. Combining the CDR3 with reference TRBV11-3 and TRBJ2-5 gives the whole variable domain EAGVVQSPRYKIIEKKQPVAFWCNPISGHNTLYWYLQNLGQGPELLIRYENEEAVDDSQLPKDRFSAERLKGVDSTLKIQPAELGDSAVYLCASSLDQAGEKYFGPGTRLLVL.

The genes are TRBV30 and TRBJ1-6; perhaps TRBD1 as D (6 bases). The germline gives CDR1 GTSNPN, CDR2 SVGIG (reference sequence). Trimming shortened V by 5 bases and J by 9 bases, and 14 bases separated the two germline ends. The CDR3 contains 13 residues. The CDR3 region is CAWVTGTGSPLHF. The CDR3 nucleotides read TGTGCCTGGGTTACAGGGACTGGTTCACCCCTCCACTTT.

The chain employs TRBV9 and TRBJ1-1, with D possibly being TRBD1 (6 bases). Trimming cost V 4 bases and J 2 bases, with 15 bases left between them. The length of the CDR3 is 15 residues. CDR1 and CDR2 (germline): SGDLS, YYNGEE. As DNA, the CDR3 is TGTGCCAGCAGCATCCGGACAGAGTTAAACACTGAAGCTTTCTTT. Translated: CASSIRTELNTEAFF. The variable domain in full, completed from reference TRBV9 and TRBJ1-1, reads DSGVTQTPKHLITATGQRVTLRCSPRSGDLSVYWYQQSLDQGLQFLIQYYNGEERAKGNILERFSAQQFPDLHSELNLSSLELGDSALYFCASSIRTELNTEAFFGQGTRLTVV.

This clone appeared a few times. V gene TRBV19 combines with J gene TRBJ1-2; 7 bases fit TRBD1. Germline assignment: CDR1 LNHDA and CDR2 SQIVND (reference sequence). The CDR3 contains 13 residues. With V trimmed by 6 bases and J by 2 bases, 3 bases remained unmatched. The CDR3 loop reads CASSEGQNYGYTF. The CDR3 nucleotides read TGTGCCAGTAGCGAGGGACAGAACTATGGCTACACCTTC. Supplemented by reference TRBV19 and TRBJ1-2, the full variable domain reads DGGITQSPKYLFRKEGQNVTLSCEQNLNHDAMYWYRQDPGQGLRLIYYSQIVNDFQKGDIAEGYSVSREKKESFPLTVTSAQKNPTAFYLCASSEGQNYGYTFGSGTRLTVV.

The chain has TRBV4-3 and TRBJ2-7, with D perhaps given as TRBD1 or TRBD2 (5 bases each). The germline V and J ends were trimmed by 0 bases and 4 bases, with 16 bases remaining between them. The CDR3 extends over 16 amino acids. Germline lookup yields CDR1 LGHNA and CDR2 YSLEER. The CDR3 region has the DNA TGCGCCAGCAGCCAAGACGGGACCAGTAGTTGGTACGAGCAGTACTTC. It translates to CASSQDGTSSWYEQYF.

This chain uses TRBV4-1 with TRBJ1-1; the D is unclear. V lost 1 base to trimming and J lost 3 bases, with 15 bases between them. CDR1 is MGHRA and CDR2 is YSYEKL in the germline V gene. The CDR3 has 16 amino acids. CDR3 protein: CASSQGLGFKDTEAFF. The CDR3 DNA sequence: TGCGCCAGCAGCCAAGGGTTAGGGTTTAAGGACACTGAAGCTTTCTTT.

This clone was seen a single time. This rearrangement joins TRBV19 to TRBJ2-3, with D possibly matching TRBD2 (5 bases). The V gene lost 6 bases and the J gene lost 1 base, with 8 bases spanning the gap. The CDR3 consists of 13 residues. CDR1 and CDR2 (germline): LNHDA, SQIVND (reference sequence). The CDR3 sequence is CASRTGGTDTQYF. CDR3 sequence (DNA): TGTGCCAGTAGAACCGGGGGCACAGATACGCAGTATTTT.

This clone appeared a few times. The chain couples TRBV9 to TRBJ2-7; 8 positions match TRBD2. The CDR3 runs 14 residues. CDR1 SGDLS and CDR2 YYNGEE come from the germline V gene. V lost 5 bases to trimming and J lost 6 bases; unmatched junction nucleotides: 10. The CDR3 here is CASRMKRGLGEQYF. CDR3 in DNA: TGTGCCAGCAGGATGAAGCGGGGGCTCGGCGAGCAGTACTTC.

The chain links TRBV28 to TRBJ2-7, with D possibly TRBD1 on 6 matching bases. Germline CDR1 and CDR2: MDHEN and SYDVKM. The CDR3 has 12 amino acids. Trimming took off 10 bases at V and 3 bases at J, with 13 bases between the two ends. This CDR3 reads CATTDRGYEQYF. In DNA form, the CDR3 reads TGTGCCACCACGGACAGAGGCTACGAGCAGTACTTC.

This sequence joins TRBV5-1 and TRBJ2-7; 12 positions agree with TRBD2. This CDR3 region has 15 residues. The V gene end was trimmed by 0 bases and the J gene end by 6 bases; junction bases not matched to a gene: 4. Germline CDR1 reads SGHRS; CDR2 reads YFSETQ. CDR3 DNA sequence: TGCGCCAGCAGCTTGGTGGCTAGCGGGGGGGTCGAGCAGTACTTC. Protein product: CASSLVASGGVEQYF.

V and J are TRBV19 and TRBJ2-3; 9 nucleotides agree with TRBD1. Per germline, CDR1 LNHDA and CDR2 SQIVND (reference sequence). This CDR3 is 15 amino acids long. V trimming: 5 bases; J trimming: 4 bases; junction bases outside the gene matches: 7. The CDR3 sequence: CASSGGQGWADTQYF. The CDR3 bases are TGTGCCAGTAGTGGGGGACAGGGTTGGGCAGATACGCAGTATTTT.

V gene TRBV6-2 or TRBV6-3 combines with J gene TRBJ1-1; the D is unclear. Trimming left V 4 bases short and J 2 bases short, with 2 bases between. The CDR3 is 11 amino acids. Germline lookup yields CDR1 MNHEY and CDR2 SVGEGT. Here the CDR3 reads CASSSNTEAFF. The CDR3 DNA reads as TGTGCCAGCAGTTCAAACACTGAAGCTTTCTTT.